This T cell receptor (beta chain) came from a study of CD8+CD57+ T cells in acquired aplastic anemia. Germline V gives CDR1 KGHDR, CDR2 SFDVKD. V was shortened by 4 bases and J by 0 bases, with 10 bases between the two germline ends. CDR3 length equals 15 residues. CDR3 and TCR beta VDJ profiling relied on genomic DNA as the template. Using its own MiXCR run on the reads, TCRdb lists one record per CDR3 protein. The sample contains a few hundred thousand distinct CDR3 sequences, less than 60% of which appear only once. Before being chosen for sequencing, patients had shown CD8+CD57+ cell expansion by flow cytometry.

The V and J genes are TRBV24-1 and TRBJ2-3; weak D call: TRBD1 (5 bases). The TCR was taken from a human donor with aplastic anemia. The material sequenced was sorted CD4+, CD8+, or CD8+CD57+ T cells (not recorded which) from PBMCs. CDR3 DNA sequence: TGTGCCACCAGTGAAGGGGTCCCTAGCACAGATACGCAGTATTTT. It specifies CATSEGVPSTDTQYF.